A selection of T cell receptor beta chains follows, all from one sample in a study of T cell changes during pregnancy in multiple sclerosis. The repertoire was sequenced with immunoSEQ multiplex PCR; TCRdb's copy has only in-frame clones and lacks some. The sample comprises approximately 65,000 clones, about 93% of which are singletons, and approximately 1.3% rests with the top ten. This specimen was peripheral blood, taken in the third trimester of pregnancy. The receptors here all came from a female donor in good health, enrolled as a control in a pregnancy study. Both conserved end residues are part of each CDR3. D genes are given only for firm matches. Clone size is given for some rows only: seen once, a few or many times, or a class if the clone is expanded.

length: 14; J: TRBJ2-1; D: .; V: TRBV7-2; size: .; DNA: TGTGCCAGCAGCTTAGTGGGGCGTCACAATGAGCAGTTCTTC; CDR3: CASSLVGRHNEQFF
length: 16; J: TRBJ2-1; D: TRBD1; V: TRBV27; size: once; DNA: TGTGCCAGCAGTCTTCGGACAGGCCGACCTCCCAATGAGCAGTTCTTC; CDR3: CASSLRTGRPPNEQFF
length: 13; J: TRBJ2-2; D: .; V: TRBV6-6; size: .; DNA: TGTGCCAGCAGTTACCCAATGAGCGGGGAGCTGTTTTTT; CDR3: CASSYPMSGELFF
length: 13; J: TRBJ2-3; D: TRBD2; V: TRBV11-2; size: .; DNA: TGTGCCAGCAGCTTGACTAGCAAAAGGTTCGTGTATTTT; CDR3: CASSLTSKRFVYF
length: 13; J: TRBJ1-6; D: TRBD1; V: TRBV18; size: few; DNA: TGTGCCACCCGACAGGGTGAGGGTTCACCCCTCCACTTT; CDR3: CATRQGEGSPLHF
length: 11; J: TRBJ1-2; D: .; V: TRBV5-6; size: .; DNA: TGTGCCAGCAGTTTCCAGGGGGGCTACACCTTC; CDR3: CASSFQGGYTF
length: 14; J: TRBJ1-2; D: .; V: TRBV6-5; size: .; DNA: TGTGCCAGCAGTTACTCCGCGGTCGGCTATGGCTACACCTTC; CDR3: CASSYSAVGYGYTF
length: 12; J: TRBJ2-3; D: .; V: TRBV9; size: once; DNA: TGTGCCAGCAGCGAGGGGGGGGATACGCAGTATTTT; CDR3: CASSEGGDTQYF
length: 13; J: TRBJ2-7; D: .; V: TRBV5-4; size: .; DNA: TGTGCCAGCGCACAGGCTAACGGCTACGAGCAGTACTTC; CDR3: CASAQANGYEQYF
length: 13; J: TRBJ2-4; D: TRBD2; V: TRBV28; size: .; DNA: TGTGCCAGCAGTGACGCCTTTAGCCAGCGGGGCGACTTC; CDR3: CASSDAFSQRGDF
length: 15; J: TRBJ2-5; D: TRBD1; V: TRBV5-4; size: .; DNA: TGTGCCAGCAGCGAAATCGACAGGGGGCAAGAGACCCAGTACTTC; CDR3: CASSEIDRGQETQYF
length: 16; J: TRBJ1-2; D: TRBD1; V: TRBV19; size: .; DNA: TGTGCCAGTAGCCTAAGGACAGGTGCTACTAACTATGGCTACACCTTC; CDR3: CASSLRTGATNYGYTF
length: 15; J: TRBJ1-4; D: .; V: TRBV9; size: .; DNA: TGTGCCAGCAGCGTAGGATCCATCTCAACGGGGGAACTGTTTTTT; CDR3: CASSVGSISTGELFF
length: 15; J: TRBJ1-4; D: TRBD1; V: TRBV19; size: .; DNA: TGTGCCAGTAGTAGCCGGGACAGGGGAAATGAAAAACTGTTTTTT; CDR3: CASSSRDRGNEKLFF
length: 14; J: TRBJ2-7; D: .; V: TRBV27; size: .; DNA: TGTGCCAGCAGGGTCAGACCGGGGTCCTACGAGCAGTACTTC; CDR3: CASRVRPGSYEQYF
length: 15; J: TRBJ1-6; D: TRBD1; V: TRBV9; size: .; DNA: TGTGCCAGCAGCGTTGGGACAGGGAATAATTCACCCCTCCACTTT; CDR3: CASSVGTGNNSPLHF
length: 16; J: TRBJ2-5; D: TRBD2; V: TRBV5-1; size: .; DNA: TGCGCCAGCAGCACTATGACTAGCGGGTGGCAAGAGACCCAGTACTTC; CDR3: CASSTMTSGWQETQYF
length: 15; J: TRBJ1-4; D: .; V: TRBV4-2; size: .; DNA: TGTGCCAGCAGGGGTACAGGGCTTGAAGGGGAAAAACTGTTTTTT; CDR3: CASRGTGLEGEKLFF
length: 15; J: TRBJ2-1; D: TRBD2; V: TRBV4-1; size: .; DNA: TGCGCCAGCAGCCAAGGGACTAGCGGTCTAAATGAGCAGTTCTTC; CDR3: CASSQGTSGLNEQFF
length: 16; J: TRBJ2-3; D: TRBD2; V: TRBV28; size: .; DNA: TGTGCCAGACGCCCGGGGGGGCAACTTAACACAGATACGCAGTATTTT; CDR3: CARRPGGQLNTDTQYF
length: 13; J: TRBJ2-7; D: .; V: TRBV7-6; size: .; DNA: TGTGCCAGCAGCGAGGACACGAGCTACGAGCAGTACTTC; CDR3: CASSEDTSYEQYF
length: 15; J: TRBJ2-1; D: .; V: TRBV18; size: .; DNA: TGTGCCAGCTCACCTTTTTCGACGGGGAGGAATGAGCAGTTCTTC; CDR3: CASSPFSTGRNEQFF
length: 16; J: TRBJ2-5; D: TRBD2; V: TRBV7-2; size: .; DNA: TGTGCCAGCAGGTTACACTCCGCGGGACTAGGGGAGACCCAGTACTTC; CDR3: CASRLHSAGLGETQYF
length: 15; J: TRBJ1-2; D: .; V: TRBV6-1; size: .; DNA: TGTGCCAGCAGCCTGGGACACAATATGAACTATGGCTACACCTTC; CDR3: CASSLGHNMNYGYTF
length: 15; J: TRBJ2-5; D: .; V: TRBV7-2; size: .; DNA: TGTGCCAGCAGCCCCCGCGGACTGTACCTAGAGACCCAGTACTTC; CDR3: CASSPRGLYLETQYF
length: 15; J: TRBJ2-5; D: .; V: TRBV7-8; size: .; DNA: TGTGCCAGCACCTCCGGGAGCAATCACGGAAAGACCCAGTACTTC; CDR3: CASTSGSNHGKTQYF
length: 13; J: TRBJ1-1; D: .; V: TRBV5-1; size: few; DNA: TGCGCCAGCAGCTTCACAGGGAACACTGAAGCTTTCTTT; CDR3: CASSFTGNTEAFF
length: 15; J: TRBJ1-1; D: .; V: TRBV6-5; size: .; DNA: TGTGCCAGCAGTGACTACCCAGTAATGAACACTGAAGCTTTCTTT; CDR3: CASSDYPVMNTEAFF
length: 13; J: TRBJ2-3; D: .; V: TRBV10-3; size: .; DNA: TGTGCCATCAGTGCGGGGGATCGAGATACGCAGTATTTT; CDR3: CAISAGDRDTQYF
length: 16; J: TRBJ2-7; D: .; V: TRBV4-3; size: once; DNA: TGCGCCAGCAGCCAAGATTTAACAGGAAGCTCCTACGAGCAGTACTTC; CDR3: CASSQDLTGSSYEQYF
length: 18; J: TRBJ1-6; D: .; V: TRBV28; size: .; DNA: TGTGCCAGCAGTGGTCTATACAGGGCAAGGTCCTATAATTCACCCCTCCACTTT; CDR3: CASSGLYRARSYNSPLHF
length: 14; J: TRBJ2-7; D: TRBD1; V: TRBV2; size: .; DNA: TGTGCCAGCAGTGACACAGGGGCTAGGGGGGAGCAGTACTTC; CDR3: CASSDTGARGEQYF
length: 16; J: TRBJ2-2; D: .; V: TRBV4-3; size: medium-sized; DNA: TGCGCCAGCAGCTTTCAGTCACATCCGAACACCGGGGAGCTGTTTTTT; CDR3: CASSFQSHPNTGELFF
length: 12; J: TRBJ1-1; D: .; V: TRBV6-1; size: .; DNA: TGTGCCAGCTGGGGGGGGAACACTGAAGCTTTCTTT; CDR3: CASWGGNTEAFF
length: 15; J: TRBJ2-3; D: .; V: TRBV14; size: .; DNA: TGTGCCAGCAGCCAAATCAGGCAGCGCACAGATACGCAGTATTTT; CDR3: CASSQIRQRTDTQYF
length: 12; J: TRBJ1-2; D: .; V: TRBV6-1; size: .; DNA: TGTGCCAGCAGTACAGGGTTCTATGGCTACACCTTC; CDR3: CASSTGFYGYTF
length: 15; J: TRBJ1-5; D: TRBD1; V: TRBV28; size: .; DNA: TGTGCCAGCAGCTTCCCGGGACAGGGGGCATGGCCCCAGCATTTT; CDR3: CASSFPGQGAWPQHF
length: 15; J: TRBJ1-5; D: TRBD1; V: TRBV18; size: .; DNA: TGTGCCAGCTCCCCACAGGGGCCTAGCAATCAGCCCCAGCATTTT; CDR3: CASSPQGPSNQPQHF
length: 14; J: TRBJ1-2; D: TRBD1; V: TRBV6-5; size: .; DNA: TGTGCCAGCAGTCGCTACAGGGGGAACTATGGCTACACCTTC; CDR3: CASSRYRGNYGYTF
length: 13; J: TRBJ2-7; D: .; V: TRBV13; size: .; DNA: TGTGCCAGCAGCTTCTTAGGAGGCTACGAGCAGTACTTC; CDR3: CASSFLGGYEQYF
length: 12; J: TRBJ1-2; D: .; V: TRBV28; size: .; DNA: TGTGCCAGCAGTTTGGGGGAGGCTGGCTACACCTTC; CDR3: CASSLGEAGYTF